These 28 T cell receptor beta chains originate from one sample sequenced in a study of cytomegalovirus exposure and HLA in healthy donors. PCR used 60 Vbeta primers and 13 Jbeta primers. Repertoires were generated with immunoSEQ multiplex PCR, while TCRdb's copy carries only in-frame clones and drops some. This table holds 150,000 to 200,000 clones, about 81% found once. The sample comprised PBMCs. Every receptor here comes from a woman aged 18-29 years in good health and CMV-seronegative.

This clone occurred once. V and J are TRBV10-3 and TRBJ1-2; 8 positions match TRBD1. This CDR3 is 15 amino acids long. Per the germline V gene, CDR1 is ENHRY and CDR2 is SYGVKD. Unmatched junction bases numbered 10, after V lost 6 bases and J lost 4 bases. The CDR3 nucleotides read TGTGCCATCAGAAAGGGGACAGGTCAAATCTATGGCTACACCTTC. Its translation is CAIRKGTGQIYGYTF.

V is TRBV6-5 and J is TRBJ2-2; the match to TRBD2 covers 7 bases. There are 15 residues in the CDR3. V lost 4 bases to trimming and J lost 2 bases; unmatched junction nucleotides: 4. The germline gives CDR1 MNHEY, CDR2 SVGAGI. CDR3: CASSLRESNTGELFF. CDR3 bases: TGTGCCAGCAGTTTGCGGGAGTCTAACACCGGGGAGCTGTTTTTT.

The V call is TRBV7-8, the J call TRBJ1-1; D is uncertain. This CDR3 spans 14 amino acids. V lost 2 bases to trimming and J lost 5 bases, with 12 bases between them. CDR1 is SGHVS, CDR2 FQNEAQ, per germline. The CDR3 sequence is CASSLLGIGTEAFF. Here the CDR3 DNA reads TGTGCCAGCAGCTTACTCGGGATCGGGACTGAAGCTTTCTTT.

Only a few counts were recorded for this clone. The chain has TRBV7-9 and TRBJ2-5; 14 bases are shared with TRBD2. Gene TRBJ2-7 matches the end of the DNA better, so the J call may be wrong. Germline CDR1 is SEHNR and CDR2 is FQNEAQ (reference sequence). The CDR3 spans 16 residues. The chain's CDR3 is CASSLGLAGGPYEQYF. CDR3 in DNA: TGTGCCAGCAGCTTAGGACTAGCGGGAGGGCCCTACGAGCAGTACTTC.

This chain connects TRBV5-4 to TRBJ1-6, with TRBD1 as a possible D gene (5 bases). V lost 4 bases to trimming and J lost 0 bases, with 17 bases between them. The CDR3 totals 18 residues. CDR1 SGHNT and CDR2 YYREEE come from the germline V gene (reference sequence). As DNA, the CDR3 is TGTGCCAGCAGCCGTCCAGGGCGAAGGAGCTCCTATAATTCACCCCTCCACTTT. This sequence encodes CASSRPGRRSSYNSPLHF.

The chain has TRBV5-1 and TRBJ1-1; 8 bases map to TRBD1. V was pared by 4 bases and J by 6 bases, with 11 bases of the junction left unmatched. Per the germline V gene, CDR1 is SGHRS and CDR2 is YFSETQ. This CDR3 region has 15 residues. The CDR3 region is CASSHGDRPGAEAFF. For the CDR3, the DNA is TGCGCCAGCAGCCATGGGGACAGGCCTGGCGCTGAAGCTTTCTTT.

The CDR3 DNA follows: TGTGCCAGCAGCTTAGTAGCGGGAGGAGGAGATACGCAGTATTTT. Its translation is CASSLVAGGGDTQYF. J is TRBJ2-3 and V is TRBV7-9; 10 positions agree with TRBD2. J was trimmed by 5 bases and V by 1 base; bases with no gene match: 3. The CDR3 length is 15 residues. Germline V CDR1 and CDR2: SEHNR, FQNEAQ (reference sequence). The full variable domain, its missing parts supplied by reference TRBV7-9 and TRBJ2-3, is DTGVSQNPRHKITKRGQNVTFRCDPISEHNRLYWYRQTLGQGPEFLTYFQNEAQLEKSRLLSDRFSAERPKGSFSTLEIQRTEQGDSAMYLCASSLVAGGGDTQYFGPGTRLTVL.

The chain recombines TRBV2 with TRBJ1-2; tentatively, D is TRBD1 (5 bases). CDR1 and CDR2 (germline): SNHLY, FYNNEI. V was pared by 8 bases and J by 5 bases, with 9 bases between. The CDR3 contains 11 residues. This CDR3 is CASAGDYGYTF. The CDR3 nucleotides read TGTGCCAGCGCGGGGGATTATGGCTACACCTTC.

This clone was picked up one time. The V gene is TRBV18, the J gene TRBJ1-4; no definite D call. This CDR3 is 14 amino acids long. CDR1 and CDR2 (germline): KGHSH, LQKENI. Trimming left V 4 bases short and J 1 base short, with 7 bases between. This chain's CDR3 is CASSLVGTNEKLFF. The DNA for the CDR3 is TGTGCCAGCTCACTAGTTGGAACTAATGAAAAACTGTTTTTT. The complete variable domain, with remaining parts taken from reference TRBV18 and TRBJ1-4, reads NAGVMQNPRHLVRRRGQEARLRCSPMKGHSHVYWYRQLPEEGLKFMVYLQKENIIDESGMPKERFSAEFPKEGPSILRIQQVVRGDSAAYFCASSLVGTNEKLFFGSGTQLSVL.

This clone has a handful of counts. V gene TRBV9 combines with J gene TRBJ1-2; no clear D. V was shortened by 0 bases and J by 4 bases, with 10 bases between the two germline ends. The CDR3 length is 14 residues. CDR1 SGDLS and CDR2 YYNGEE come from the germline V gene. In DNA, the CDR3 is TGTGCCAGCAGCGTAGGCCGCAGAAGCTATGGCTACACCTTC. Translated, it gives CASSVGRRSYGYTF. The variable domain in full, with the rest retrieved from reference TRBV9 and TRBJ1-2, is DSGVTQTPKHLITATGQRVTLRCSPRSGDLSVYWYQQSLDQGLQFLIQYYNGEERAKGNILERFSAQQFPDLHSELNLSSLELGDSALYFCASSVGRRSYGYTFGSGTRLTVV.

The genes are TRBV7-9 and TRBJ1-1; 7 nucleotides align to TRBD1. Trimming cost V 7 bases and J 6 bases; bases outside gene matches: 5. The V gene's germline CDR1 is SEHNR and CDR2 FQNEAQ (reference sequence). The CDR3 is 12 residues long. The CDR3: CASTLTGAEAFF. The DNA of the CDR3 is TGTGCCAGCACCCTTACAGGGGCTGAAGCTTTCTTT.

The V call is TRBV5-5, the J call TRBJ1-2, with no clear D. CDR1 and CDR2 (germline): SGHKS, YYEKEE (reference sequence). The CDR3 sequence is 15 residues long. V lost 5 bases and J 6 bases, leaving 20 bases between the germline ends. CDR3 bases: TGTGCCAGCAGTCATACATTTCGAACACAAGATGGCTACACCTTC. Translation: CASSHTFRTQDGYTF.

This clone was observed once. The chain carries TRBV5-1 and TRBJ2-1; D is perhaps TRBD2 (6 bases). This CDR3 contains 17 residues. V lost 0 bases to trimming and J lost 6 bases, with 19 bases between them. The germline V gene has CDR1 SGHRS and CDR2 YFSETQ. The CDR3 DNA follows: TGCGCCAGCAGCTTGGTTCCTTTAGTGTCGGGGGTCAATGAGCAGTTCTTC. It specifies CASSLVPLVSGVNEQFF. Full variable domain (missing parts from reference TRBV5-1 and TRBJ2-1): KAGVTQTPRYLIKTRGQQVTLSCSPISGHRSVSWYQQTPGQGLQFLFEYFSETQRNKGNFPGRFSGRQFSNSRSEMNVSTLELGDSALYLCASSLVPLVSGVNEQFFGPGTRLTVL.

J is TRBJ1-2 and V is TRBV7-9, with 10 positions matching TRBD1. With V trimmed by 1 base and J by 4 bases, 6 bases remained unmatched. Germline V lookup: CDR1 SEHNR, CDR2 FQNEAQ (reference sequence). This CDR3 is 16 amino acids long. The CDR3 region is CASSLDRDRGRYGYTF. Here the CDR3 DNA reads TGTGCCAGCAGCTTAGATCGGGACAGGGGCCGCTATGGCTACACCTTC.

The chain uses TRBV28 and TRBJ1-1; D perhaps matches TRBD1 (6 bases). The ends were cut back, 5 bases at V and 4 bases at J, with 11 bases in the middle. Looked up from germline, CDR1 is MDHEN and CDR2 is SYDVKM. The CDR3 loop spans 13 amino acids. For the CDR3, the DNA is TGTGCCAGCAGTGATACAGGGAGCACTGAAGCTTTCTTT. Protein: CASSDTGSTEAFF.

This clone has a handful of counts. The CDR3 loop is CARSPRRSYNEQFF. DNA of the CDR3: TGTGCCAGAAGCCCCCGCCGCAGCTACAATGAGCAGTTCTTC. The V gene is TRBV5-3, the J gene TRBJ2-1; D uncertain. TRBV5-3 falls under the ORF class, with uncertain function. Between the trimmed V and J ends, which lost 4 bases and 3 bases, there was a span of 11 bases. The CDR3 has 14 amino acids.

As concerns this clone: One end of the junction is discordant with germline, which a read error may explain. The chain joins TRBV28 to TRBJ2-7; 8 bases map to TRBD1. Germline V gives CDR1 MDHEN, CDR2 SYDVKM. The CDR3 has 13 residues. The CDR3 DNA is TGTGCCAGCAGTTTCAATCGAGGGGACAGGTATCGCTTC. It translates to CASSFNRGDRYRF.

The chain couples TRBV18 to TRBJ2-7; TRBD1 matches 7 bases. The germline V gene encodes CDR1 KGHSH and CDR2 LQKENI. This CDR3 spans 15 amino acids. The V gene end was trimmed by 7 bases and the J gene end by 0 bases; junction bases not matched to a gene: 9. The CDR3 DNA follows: TGTGCCAGCTTCCTATCACGGGACAGCTCCTACGAGCAGTACTTC. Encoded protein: CASFLSRDSSYEQYF.

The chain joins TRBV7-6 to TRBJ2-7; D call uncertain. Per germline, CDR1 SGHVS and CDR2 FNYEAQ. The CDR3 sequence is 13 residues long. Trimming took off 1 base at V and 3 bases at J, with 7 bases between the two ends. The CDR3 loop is CASSLGESYEQYF. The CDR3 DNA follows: TGTGCCAGCAGCTTAGGCGAGAGCTACGAGCAGTACTTC.

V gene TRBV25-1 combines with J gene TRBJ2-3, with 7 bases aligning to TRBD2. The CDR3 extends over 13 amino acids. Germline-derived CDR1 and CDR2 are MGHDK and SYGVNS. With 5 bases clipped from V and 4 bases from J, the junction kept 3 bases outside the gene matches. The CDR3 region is CASSLGGADTQYF. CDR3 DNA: TGTGCCAGCAGTCTTGGGGGGGCAGATACGCAGTATTTT.

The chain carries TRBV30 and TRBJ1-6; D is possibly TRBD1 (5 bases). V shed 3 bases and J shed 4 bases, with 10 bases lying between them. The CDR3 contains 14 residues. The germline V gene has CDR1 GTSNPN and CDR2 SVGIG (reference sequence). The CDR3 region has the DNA TGTGCCTGGAGCCTTGGGGCATATAATTCACCCCTCCACTTT. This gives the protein CAWSLGAYNSPLHF.

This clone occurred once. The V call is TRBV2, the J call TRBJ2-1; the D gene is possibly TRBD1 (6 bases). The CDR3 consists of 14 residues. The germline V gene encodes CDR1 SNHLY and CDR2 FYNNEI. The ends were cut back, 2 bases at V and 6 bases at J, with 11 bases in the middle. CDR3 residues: CASSEMTGRNEQFF. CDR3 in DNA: TGTGCCAGCAGTGAAATGACAGGTCGCAATGAGCAGTTCTTC.

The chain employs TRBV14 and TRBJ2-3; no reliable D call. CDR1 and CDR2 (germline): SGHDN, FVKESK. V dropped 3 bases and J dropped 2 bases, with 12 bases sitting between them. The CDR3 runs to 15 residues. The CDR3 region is CASSHTILDTDTQYF. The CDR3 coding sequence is TGTGCCAGCAGCCACACTATCCTGGACACAGATACGCAGTATTTT.

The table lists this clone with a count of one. This chain's CDR3 is CASSRQGTSSYEQYF. CDR3 sequence (DNA): TGTGCCAGCAGCCGCCAGGGTACCAGCTCCTACGAGCAGTACTTC. The J gene is TRBJ2-7, the V gene TRBV4-2; D might be TRBD1 (5 bases). V was cut by 4 bases and J by 0 bases, with 13 bases left in between. This CDR3 is 15 amino acids long. Germline CDR1 and CDR2: LGHNA and YNFKEQ.

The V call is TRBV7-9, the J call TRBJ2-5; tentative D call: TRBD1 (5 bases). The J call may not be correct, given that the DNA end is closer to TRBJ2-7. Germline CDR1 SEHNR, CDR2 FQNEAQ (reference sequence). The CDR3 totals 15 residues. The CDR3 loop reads CASSLVDSIFDEQYF. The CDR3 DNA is TGTGCCAGCAGCTTAGTCGACAGTATTTTCGACGAGCAGTACTTC.

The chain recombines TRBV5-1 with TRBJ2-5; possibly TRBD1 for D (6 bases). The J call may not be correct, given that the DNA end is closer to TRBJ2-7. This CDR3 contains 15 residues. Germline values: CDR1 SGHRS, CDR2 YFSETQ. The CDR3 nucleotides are TGCGCCAGCAGCCAAGATATGACAGGCTCCTACGAGCAGTACTTC. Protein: CASSQDMTGSYEQYF.

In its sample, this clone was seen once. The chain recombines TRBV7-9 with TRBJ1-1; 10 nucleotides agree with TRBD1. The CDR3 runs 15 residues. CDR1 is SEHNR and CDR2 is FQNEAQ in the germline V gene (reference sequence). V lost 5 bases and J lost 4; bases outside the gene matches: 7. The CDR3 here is CASSTMDRGSTEAFF. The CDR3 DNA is TGTGCCAGCAGCACGATGGACAGGGGGTCCACTGAAGCTTTCTTT.

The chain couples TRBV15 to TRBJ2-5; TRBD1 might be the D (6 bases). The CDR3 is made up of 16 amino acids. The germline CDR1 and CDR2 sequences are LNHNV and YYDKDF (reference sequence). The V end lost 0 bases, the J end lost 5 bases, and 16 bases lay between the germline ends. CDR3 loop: CATSRDYPGDRETQYF. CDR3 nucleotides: TGTGCCACCAGCAGAGATTACCCAGGGGATCGGGAGACCCAGTACTTC.